These 28 T cell receptor beta chains were all obtained from the same sample, sequenced in a study of OX40 agonist ivuxolimab in advanced cancers. Libraries came from the immunoSEQ multiplex PCR assay. Not all clones reach the TCRdb copy of this immuneACCESS table, which keeps in-frame sequences only. Checked studies attribute under half of the gap to unresolved V genes and leave the rest unexplained. The sample table records around 80,000 clones; roughly 87% of these occur just once. Clones ranked in the top ten supply around 3.2% of the sample. Sequencing used CD4+ or CD8+ T cells sorted from blood, obtained in a trial of the OX40 agonist ivuxolimab. These TCRs come from an adult with an advanced solid tumor such as melanoma, head and neck, liver or kidney cancer.

The V gene is TRBV19, the J gene TRBJ2-3, with no clear D. V was trimmed by 5 bases and J by 2 bases, leaving 11 bases between them. Looked up from germline, CDR1 is LNHDA and CDR2 is SQIVND (reference sequence). This CDR3 spans 14 amino acids. The CDR3 reads CASSYSDPTDTQYF. The CDR3 DNA reads TGTGCCAGTAGTTACTCAGACCCCACAGATACGCAGTATTTT.

The V and J genes are TRBV5-1 and TRBJ1-1, with 7 bases identical to TRBD1. J was trimmed by 3 bases and V by 0 bases; bases with no gene match: 14. This CDR3 is 18 amino acids long. Germline values: CDR1 SGHRS, CDR2 YFSETQ. CDR3 in amino acids: CASSLVGQSLPFDTEAFF. The DNA for the CDR3 is TGCGCCAGCAGCTTGGTGGGACAGAGCCTGCCCTTTGACACTGAAGCTTTCTTT.

The CDR3 spells CASRVGQGNTEAFF. The CDR3 DNA sequence: TGTGCCAGCAGGGTGGGGCAGGGGAACACTGAAGCTTTCTTT. This chain connects TRBV5-4 to TRBJ1-1, with D perhaps TRBD1 (5 bases). The germline V gene encodes CDR1 SGHNT and CDR2 YYREEE (reference sequence). This CDR3 region has 14 residues. Trimming removed 5 bases at V and 1 base at J, with 12 bases between.

This clone was counted a few times. The chain couples TRBV29-1 to TRBJ1-2; D perhaps matches TRBD1 (6 bases). Trimming shortened V by 7 bases and J by 5 bases, and 14 bases separated the two germline ends. This CDR3 spans 12 amino acids. Germline V gene data show CDR1 as SQVTM and CDR2 as ANQGSEA. The CDR3 reads CSALGGAYGYTF. The CDR3 DNA reads TGCAGCGCCCTGGGGGGGGCTTATGGCTACACCTTC.

This chain joins TRBV15 and TRBJ2-2; D remains ambiguous. The length of the CDR3 is 17 residues. Trimming cost V 0 bases and J 1 base, with 12 bases left between them. Germline V lookup: CDR1 LNHNV, CDR2 YYDKDF (reference sequence). Here the CDR3 reads CATSRDRTRMNTGELFF. The CDR3 coding sequence is TGTGCCACCAGCAGAGACAGAACGCGGATGAACACCGGGGAGCTGTTTTTT.

The chain employs TRBV6-1 and TRBJ1-3; D might be TRBD1 (5 bases). V lost 8 bases, J lost 0 bases, and 14 bases lay in between. Per the germline V gene, CDR1 is MNHNS and CDR2 is SASEGT. This CDR3 has 15 residues. The CDR3 DNA reads as TGTGCCAGCTTCGCAGGACATTCCTCTGGAAACACCATATATTTT. Translated: CASFAGHSSGNTIYF.

This clone was detected only once. This chain links TRBV6-5 with TRBJ2-2; D possibly corresponds to TRBD2 (5 bases). Deletions cut 0 bases from V and 5 bases from J, with 7 bases between. This CDR3 contains 14 residues. Germline values: CDR1 MNHEY, CDR2 SVGAGI. CDR3 nucleotide sequence: TGTGCCAGCAGTTACTCGAGGGAAACCGGGGAGCTGTTTTTT. This sequence encodes CASSYSRETGELFF.

The chain carries TRBV6-1 and TRBJ1-4; D perhaps matches TRBD1 (5 bases). This CDR3 spans 14 amino acids. Germline assignment: CDR1 MNHNS and CDR2 SASEGT. The V and J ends lost 9 bases and 11 bases respectively, with 22 bases between them. The DNA of the CDR3 is TGTGCCAGTGAACCCCAGGGAAGTATGAGGAAACTGTTTTTT. Translating it yields CASEPQGSMRKLFF.

This rearrangement joins TRBV30 to TRBJ1-5; D is uncertain. CDR1 is GTSNPN and CDR2 is SVGIG in the germline V gene (reference sequence). The CDR3 is 14 residues long. V was cut by 2 bases and J by 2 bases, with 10 bases left in between. The CDR3 here is CAWSSRRGNQPQHF. The CDR3 DNA is TGTGCCTGGAGTTCTCGGAGGGGCAATCAGCCCCAGCATTTT.

The rearrangement uses TRBV7-2 and TRBJ2-1, with 11 bases matching TRBD2. After removal of 4 bases from V and 7 bases from J, the junction contained 3 bases not matched to a gene. The CDR3 spans 14 residues. Germline loops: CDR1 SGHTA, CDR2 FQGNSA. CDR3 protein: CASSYGTSGNEQFF. CDR3 nucleotide sequence: TGTGCCAGCAGCTACGGGACTAGCGGAAATGAGCAGTTCTTC. The complete variable domain, with remaining parts taken from reference TRBV7-2 and TRBJ2-1, reads GAGVSQSPSNKVTEKGKDVELRCDPISGHTALYWYRQSLGQGLEFLIYFQGNSAPDKSGLPSDRFSAERTGGSVSTLTIQRTQQEDSAVYLCASSYGTSGNEQFFGPGTRLTVL.

The V call is TRBV28, the J call TRBJ2-1; 9 bases agree with TRBD1. Germline V gives CDR1 MDHEN, CDR2 SYDVKM. Trimming at V came to 4 bases and at J to 8 bases, leaving 9 bases not matched to a gene. CDR3 size: 15 residues. For the CDR3, the DNA is TGTGCCAGCAGTTCACCGGGACAGGGTCACGATGAGCAGTTCTTC. It yields the protein CASSSPGQGHDEQFF.

This chain uses TRBV7-9 with TRBJ2-7; the D call may be TRBD1 or TRBD2 (5 bases each). Germline V gene sequence: CDR1 SEHNR, CDR2 FQNEAQ (reference sequence). The CDR3 runs to 11 residues. V lost 11 bases and J lost 3, with 11 bases in between. CDR3 sequence: CAWGSGYEQYF. The CDR3 DNA follows: TGTGCCTGGGGGAGCGGCTACGAGCAGTACTTC.

The V and J genes are TRBV18 and TRBJ2-3, with 11 bases matching TRBD2. This CDR3 is 20 amino acids long. The trim removed 1 base at V and 1 base at J, leaving 13 bases unmatched. Germline V gene lookup returns CDR1 KGHSH and CDR2 LQKENI. CDR3 residues: CASSPLSRVATSGGTDTQYF. The CDR3 region has the DNA TGTGCCAGCTCACCACTCTCGAGAGTAGCGACTAGCGGGGGCACAGATACGCAGTATTTT.

This clone was seen only once. The V call is TRBV11-2, the J call TRBJ2-3, with TRBD1 as a possible D gene (6 bases). V was pared by 5 bases and J by 0 bases, with 15 bases between. Germline CDR1 reads SGHAT; CDR2 reads FQNNGV. The CDR3 spans 16 residues. CDR3 nucleotides: TGTGCCAGCAGCGCACAGGGTTGGCTTAGCACAGATACGCAGTATTTT. Amino acids: CASSAQGWLSTDTQYF.

The chain uses TRBV11-2 and TRBJ1-4; 10 bases map to TRBD1. From germline, CDR1 is SGHAT and CDR2 FQNNGV. The CDR3 is 16 residues long. Losses at the gene ends were 5 bases for V and 1 base for J; bases not matched to a gene: 4. CDR3 in DNA: TGTGCCAGCAGCCGTGACAGGGGGCTAACTAATGAAAAACTGTTTTTT. It encodes CASSRDRGLTNEKLFF.

The chain employs TRBV4-1 and TRBJ1-1; D not resolved. The CDR3 totals 14 residues. Germline CDR1 MGHRA, CDR2 YSYEKL. V lost 3 bases and J lost 0, with 8 bases in between. CDR3 protein: CASSQQALNTEAFF. CDR3 sequence (DNA): TGCGCCAGCAGCCAGCAGGCCTTGAACACTGAAGCTTTCTTT.

The chain uses TRBV20-1 and TRBJ1-1; D might be TRBD1 (5 bases). The germline V gene encodes CDR1 DFQATT and CDR2 SNEGSKA (reference sequence). V was cut by 6 bases and J by 7 bases, with 12 bases left in between. This CDR3 comprises 11 residues. CDR3 amino acids: CSARDHGEAFF. The CDR3 DNA is TGCAGTGCCAGGGACCACGGTGAAGCTTTCTTT.

There are a few counts of this clone. The J gene is TRBJ1-5, the V gene TRBV7-2, with a possible D match to TRBD1 (6 bases). The V gene lost 5 bases and the J gene lost 9 bases, with 11 bases spanning the gap. In germline, CDR1 is SGHTA, CDR2 FQGNSA. This CDR3 has 12 residues. CDR3 loop: CASSRGGWPQHF. DNA for the CDR3: TGTGCCAGCAGCCGAGGGGGGTGGCCCCAGCATTTT.

The chain uses TRBV19 and TRBJ2-6; D is undetermined. The CDR3 length is 15 residues. Germline CDR1 reads LNHDA; CDR2 reads SQIVND (reference sequence). Trimming shortened V by 4 bases and J by 2 bases, and 9 bases separated the two germline ends. The chain's CDR3 is CASSNRLAGANVLTF. DNA of the CDR3: TGTGCCAGTAGTAACCGACTTGCTGGGGCCAACGTCCTGACTTTC.

This chain's CDR3 is CASSVGQATNEKLFF. CDR3 bases: TGTGCCAGCAGCGTCGGACAGGCAACTAATGAAAAACTGTTTTTT. This rearrangement joins TRBV7-2 to TRBJ1-4, with 7 bases that match TRBD1. CDR1 is SGHTA, CDR2 FQGNSA, per germline. With 5 bases clipped from V and 0 bases from J, the junction kept 3 bases outside the gene matches. The CDR3 totals 15 residues.

The chain combines TRBV25-1 with TRBJ1-2; D is perhaps TRBD1 (5 bases). With 6 bases removed from V and 2 bases from J, the gap between germline ends came to 10 bases. This CDR3 spans 13 amino acids. The germline V gene has CDR1 MGHDK and CDR2 SYGVNS. In nucleotides, the CDR3 is TGTGCCAGCAGGCCACAGGACAACTATGGCTACACCTTC. Translating it yields CASRPQDNYGYTF.

This clone was picked up a small number of times. V gene TRBV6-5 combines with J gene TRBJ1-2; TRBD1 matches at 7 bases. The V segment lost 6 bases and the J segment 7 bases; nucleotides outside the gene matches: 5. The CDR3 loop spans 12 amino acids. CDR1 is MNHEY, CDR2 SVGAGI, per germline. As DNA, the CDR3 is TGTGCCAGCAGCGGGACAGTTGGTGGCTACACCTTC. It yields the protein CASSGTVGGYTF.

J is TRBJ2-7 and V is TRBV11-3; 10 positions agree with TRBD2. The J segment lost 0 bases and the V segment lost 6 bases, leaving 11 bases of the junction unmatched. This CDR3 region has 17 residues. CDR1 is SGHNT, CDR2 YENEEA, per germline. The DNA of the CDR3 is TGTGCCAGCAGTCTTGGGACTAGCGCGATTAGCTCCTACGAGCAGTACTTC. Its translation is CASSLGTSAISSYEQYF. Full variable domain (rest looked up from reference TRBV11-3 and TRBJ2-7): EAGVVQSPRYKIIEKKQPVAFWCNPISGHNTLYWYLQNLGQGPELLIRYENEEAVDDSQLPKDRFSAERLKGVDSTLKIQPAELGDSAVYLCASSLGTSAISSYEQYFGPGTRLTVT.

The chain recombines TRBV11-3 with TRBJ1-1; D ambiguous. The V gene lost 2 bases and the J gene lost 1 base, with 11 bases spanning the gap. The CDR3 runs to 15 residues. Germline assignment: CDR1 SGHNT and CDR2 YENEEA. The CDR3 nucleotides read TGTGCCAGCAGCTTATCCGGTCAGGCGAACACTGAAGCTTTCTTT. Translated: CASSLSGQANTEAFF.

This clone was recorded only once. The V gene is TRBV5-4, the J gene TRBJ2-3, with a possible D match to TRBD1 (7 bases). The CDR3 is 15 residues long. Trimming took off 7 bases at V and 1 base at J, with 16 bases between the two ends. CDR1 is SGHNT, CDR2 YYREEE, per germline (reference sequence). CDR3 residues: CASGTGEAGTDTQYF. The CDR3 DNA reads as TGTGCCAGCGGAACAGGGGAGGCCGGCACAGATACGCAGTATTTT.

This clone was observed a handful of times. V usage is TRBV30 and J usage is TRBJ2-2; TRBD2 matches at 12 bases. V shed 2 bases, J shed 7 bases, and the junction held 5 bases outside the gene matches. CDR1 GTSNPN and CDR2 SVGIG come from the germline V gene (reference sequence). The CDR3 is 15 amino acids. CDR3 nucleotides: TGTGCCTGGAGTCGAGTGGGACTAGCGGGCGGGGAGCTGTTTTTT. Encoded protein: CAWSRVGLAGGELFF. The whole variable domain, filled in from reference TRBV30 and TRBJ2-2, reads SQTIHQWPATLVQPVGSPLSLECTVEGTSNPNLYWYRQAAGRGLQLLFYSVGIGQISSEVPQNLSASRPQDRQFILSSKKLLLSDSGFYLCAWSRVGLAGGELFFGEGSRLTVL.

CDR3 in DNA: TGCGCCAGCAGCTTCCAGGGCGAGGGGGCCAAAAACATTCAGTACTTC. This translates into CASSFQGEGAKNIQYF. The chain links TRBV5-1 to TRBJ2-4, with D perhaps TRBD1 or TRBD2 (5 bases each). The germline gives CDR1 SGHRS, CDR2 YFSETQ. Deletions cut 2 bases from V and 1 base from J, with 13 bases between. The CDR3 has 16 residues.

J is TRBJ2-1 and V is TRBV19; 9 positions agree with TRBD1. The CDR3 contains 15 residues. Per germline, CDR1 LNHDA and CDR2 SQIVND (reference sequence). Trimming cost V 3 bases and J 6 bases; bases outside gene matches: 6. CDR3: CASSIGTGSSNEQFF. CDR3 nucleotides: TGTGCCAGTAGTATCGGGACAGGGTCAAGCAATGAGCAGTTCTTC.